This passage covers 21 T cell receptor beta chains from one sample sequenced in a study of cytomegalovirus exposure and HLA in healthy donors. PCR was performed using 60 Vbeta and 13 Jbeta primers. TCRdb's copy holds only in-frame clones and misses some; the assay was immunoSEQ multiplex PCR. The data show more than 110,000 clones, with around 77% seen just once and approximately 2% held by the top ten. Sequences were obtained from PBMCs. The receptors come from a man under 40 in good health and CMV-seronegative.

The rearrangement uses TRBV2 and TRBJ2-3, with 7 bases identical to TRBD2. CDR1 and CDR2 from the germline V gene are SNHLY and FYNNEI. J was trimmed by 0 bases and V by 8 bases; bases with no gene match: 5. CDR3 length: 14 amino acids. Here the CDR3 DNA reads TGTGCCAGCCAGAGCGGGGTTAGCACAGATACGCAGTATTTT. This sequence encodes CASQSGVSTDTQYF.

The chain couples TRBV15 to TRBJ2-5; D perhaps matches TRBD2 (5 bases). Per the germline V gene, CDR1 is LNHNV and CDR2 is YYDKDF (reference sequence). This CDR3 spans 13 amino acids. Trimming cost V 1 base and J 2 bases, with 5 bases left between them. The CDR3 DNA reads as TGTGCCACCAGCAGAGGGGAGCAAGAGACCCAGTACTTC. Translated: CATSRGEQETQYF. Full variable domain (remainder filled in from reference TRBV15 and TRBJ2-5): DAMVIQNPRYQVTQFGKPVTLSCSQTLNHNVMYWYQQKSSQAPKLLFHYYDKDFNNEADTPDNFQSRRPNTSFCFLDIRSPGLGDTAMYLCATSRGEQETQYFGPGTRLLVL.

This chain joins TRBV5-4 and TRBJ2-3, with TRBD2 matching over 9 bases. Per the germline V gene, CDR1 is SGHNT and CDR2 is YYREEE (reference sequence). The CDR3 is made up of 16 amino acids. The trim removed 2 bases at V and 0 bases at J, leaving 4 bases unmatched. The CDR3 protein is CASSFGLASSTDTQYF. CDR3 DNA: TGTGCCAGCAGCTTCGGACTAGCGTCTAGCACAGATACGCAGTATTTT.

This chain uses TRBV5-4 with TRBJ2-7, with 7 nucleotides matching TRBD1. The CDR3 spans 13 residues. In germline, CDR1 is SGHNT, CDR2 YYREEE (reference sequence). Trimming at V came to 4 bases and at J to 4 bases, leaving 5 bases not matched to a gene. CDR3 bases: TGTGCCAGCAGCAGGGGACAGAATTACGAGCAGTACTTC. This codes for CASSRGQNYEQYF.

This chain joins TRBV15 and TRBJ2-6, with D possibly being TRBD1 (5 bases). This CDR3 comprises 16 residues. V was trimmed by 3 bases and J by 0 bases, leaving 9 bases between them. Germline CDR1 and CDR2: LNHNV and YYDKDF (reference sequence). The CDR3 nucleotides read TGTGCCACCAGCAGTGACAGCCTCTCTGGGGCCAACGTCCTGACTTTC. This codes for CATSSDSLSGANVLTF.

J is TRBJ2-1 and V is TRBV5-1; 8 bases agree with TRBD1. The CDR3 extends over 15 amino acids. V lost 0 bases, J lost 8 bases, and 7 bases stayed unmatched. Germline CDR1 is SGHRS and CDR2 is YFSETQ. CDR3 nucleotides: TGCGCCAGCAGCTTGGCGGACAGGGTCTCGGATGAGCAGTTCTTC. Translating gives CASSLADRVSDEQFF.

V usage is TRBV29-1 and J usage is TRBJ2-2; 10 bases match TRBD1. Germline assignment: CDR1 SQVTM and CDR2 ANQGSEA. The CDR3 is made up of 15 amino acids. The ends lost 0 bases at V and 6 bases at J; junction bases unmatched: 4. This chain's CDR3 is CSVEEGTGAPGELFF. CDR3 in DNA: TGCAGCGTTGAAGAGGGGACAGGGGCCCCCGGGGAGCTGTTTTTT.

V and J are TRBV5-1 and TRBJ2-7, with a possible D match to TRBD2 (7 bases). The CDR3 runs 15 residues. The V end was cut by 3 bases, the J end by 5 bases, with 18 bases between. The germline CDR1 and CDR2 sequences are SGHRS and YFSETQ. The CDR3 here is CASSSGGGGADEQYF. CDR3 nucleotide sequence: TGCGCCAGCAGCTCCGGTGGGGGGGGCGCAGACGAGCAGTACTTC.

This sequence joins TRBV6-5 and TRBJ2-7; 11 nucleotides match TRBD2. CDR3 length equals 15 residues. Looked up from germline, CDR1 is MNHEY and CDR2 is SVGAGI. The trim removed 2 bases at V and 2 bases at J, leaving 2 bases unmatched. The CDR3 here is CASSYGTSGPYEQYF. The CDR3 DNA sequence: TGTGCCAGCAGTTACGGGACTAGCGGCCCCTACGAGCAGTACTTC.

The chain combines TRBV10-3 with TRBJ1-5; 7 bases line up with TRBD1. The CDR3 has 14 amino acids. The ends lost 5 bases at V and 4 bases at J; junction bases unmatched: 5. The V gene's germline CDR1 is ENHRY and CDR2 SYGVKD. As DNA, the CDR3 is TGTGCCATCAGTCCGGGACAGAAAAATCAGCCCCAGCATTTT. It translates to CAISPGQKNQPQHF.

The chain has TRBV11-2 and TRBJ1-1; perhaps TRBD1 as D (5 bases). Germline V gives CDR1 SGHAT, CDR2 FQNNGV. The CDR3 spans 13 residues. Deletions cut 5 bases from V and 10 bases from J, with 17 bases between. This chain's CDR3 is CASSPWADGGAFF. The CDR3 nucleotides are TGTGCCAGCAGCCCTTGGGCCGACGGGGGAGCTTTCTTT.

The CDR3 sequence: CASSKGQNNSPLHF. The CDR3 nucleotides read TGCGCCAGCAGCAAGGGACAGAATAATTCACCCCTCCACTTT. The chain joins TRBV5-1 to TRBJ1-6; 7 positions match TRBD1. Germline loops: CDR1 SGHRS, CDR2 YFSETQ. With 4 bases clipped from V and 5 bases from J, the junction kept 3 bases outside the gene matches. The CDR3 contains 14 residues.

The chain is built from TRBV21-1 and TRBJ1-4; the table's TRBD1 call for D was not verified on the DNA. TRBV21-1 is noted as a pseudogene. This CDR3 contains 15 residues. The CDR3 region has the DNA TGTGCCAGCAGCAAAGGGGACAGGGTAAGAGAAAAACTGTTTTTT. Protein: CASSKGDRVREKLFF.

The rearrangement joins TRBV5-4 to TRBJ2-2; 12 nucleotides line up with TRBD1. The CDR3 has 15 amino acids. Trimming at V came to 4 bases and at J to 6 bases, leaving 4 bases not matched to a gene. Germline CDR1 and CDR2: SGHNT and YYREEE (reference sequence). DNA of the CDR3: TGTGCCAGCAGCACCGGGACAGGGGGCTCCGGGGAGCTGTTTTTT. Translated: CASSTGTGGSGELFF.

V and J are TRBV11-2 and TRBJ2-1; D possibly corresponds to TRBD1 (6 bases). This CDR3 has 15 residues. CDR1 and CDR2 from the germline V gene are SGHAT and FQNNGV. V shed 5 bases and J shed 14 bases, with 25 bases lying between them. The CDR3 here is CASSQNWDTKQLKFF. The CDR3 DNA is TGTGCCAGCAGCCAAAACTGGGACACCAAGCAGTTGAAGTTCTTC.

This clone was found once. V gene TRBV18 combines with J gene TRBJ2-1, with D perhaps matching TRBD2 (6 bases). The germline CDR1 and CDR2 sequences are KGHSH and LQKENI. CDR3 length: 14 amino acids. Between the trimmed V and J ends, which lost 4 bases and 2 bases, there was a span of 9 bases. CDR3 residues: CASSRGGAYNEQFF. The CDR3 DNA reads as TGTGCCAGCTCACGGGGAGGCGCCTACAATGAGCAGTTCTTC.

The rearrangement links TRBV11-2 to TRBJ1-1; D is perhaps TRBD1 (5 bases). Germline CDR1 and CDR2: SGHAT and FQNNGV. The length of the CDR3 is 12 residues. V lost 5 bases and J lost 4, with 8 bases in between. In DNA, the CDR3 is TGTGCCAGCAGCCAGGGTTTCACTGAAGCTTTCTTT. Translated, it gives CASSQGFTEAFF.

The J gene is TRBJ2-5, the V gene TRBV5-6, with TRBD1 matching 7 bases. The J segment lost 4 bases and the V segment lost 5 bases, leaving 11 bases of the junction unmatched. Germline V gene sequence: CDR1 SGHDT, CDR2 YYEEEE. The CDR3 consists of 15 residues. CDR3 coding DNA: TGTGCCAGCAGGGCCAGACAGGGATTGGGAGAGACCCAGTACTTC. Its protein product is CASRARQGLGETQYF.

This clone was counted only a few times. The chain is built from TRBV4-1 and TRBJ1-1; TRBD1 matches 7 bases. CDR1 and CDR2 from the germline V gene are MGHRA and YSYEKL. V trimming: 0 bases; J trimming: 4 bases; junction bases outside the gene matches: 8. CDR3 size: 16 residues. The CDR3 region has the DNA TGCGCCAGCAGCCAAGATTGGGGGACAGCAGGCACTGAAGCTTTCTTT. This gives the protein CASSQDWGTAGTEAFF.

This clone was detected once. The chain is built from TRBV6-5 and TRBJ2-1; 9 positions agree with TRBD1. The CDR3 totals 15 residues. Losses at the gene ends were 5 bases for V and 9 bases for J; bases not matched to a gene: 11. Germline-derived CDR1 and CDR2 are MNHEY and SVGAGI. For the CDR3, the DNA is TGTGCCAGCAGTGCAACCGGGACAGGGTGGAGTGAGCAGTTCTTC. Residues: CASSATGTGWSEQFF.

This chain connects TRBV19 to TRBJ2-1; 9 bases line up with TRBD1. J lost 5 bases, V lost 5 bases, and 4 bases had no gene match. CDR3 length: 14 amino acids. From germline, CDR1 is LNHDA and CDR2 SQIVND (reference sequence). The CDR3 is CASSWGQGDNEQFF. For the CDR3, the DNA is TGTGCCAGTAGTTGGGGACAGGGAGACAATGAGCAGTTCTTC.